These 15 T cell receptor beta chains were sequenced from one sample in a study of Graves' ophthalmopathy and Graves' hyperthyroidism. TCR beta CDR3 regions were amplified from RNA transcripts. First-round RT-PCR relied on HTBI primers, and a second-round multiplex PCR came next. TCRdb reanalysed the multiplex PCR reads using MiXCR and keeps one entry per CDR3 protein. Altogether about 14,000 distinct CDR3 sequences are present, approximately 51% being singletons, with the ten largest covering around 45%. Sequenced material: peripheral blood. Every receptor here comes from a woman aged 25 to 39 with Graves' ophthalmopathy.

This clonotype occurred many times. The chain recombines TRBV12-3 or TRBV12-4 with TRBJ1-1; TRBD1 matches at 7 bases. V lost 3 bases to trimming and J lost 7 bases; unmatched junction nucleotides: 11. The CDR3 is 15 residues long. DNA for the CDR3: TGTGCCAGCAGTTTGGAACCGGGACAGAATATTGAAGCTTTCTTT. Protein sequence: CASSLEPGQNIEAFF.

The sample holds many counts of this clonotype. The chain couples TRBV20-1 to TRBJ2-1; TRBD2 matches at 10 bases. V was pared by 7 bases and J by 6 bases, with 3 bases of the junction left unmatched. This CDR3 is built from 12 residues. Germline assignment: CDR1 DFQATT and CDR2 SNEGSKA (reference sequence). CDR3 residues: CSGSGRINEQFF. For the CDR3, the DNA is TGCAGTGGTAGCGGGAGGATCAATGAGCAGTTCTTC.

This clonotype turned up a few times. The chain carries TRBV29-1 and TRBJ2-7; D gene ambiguous. The germline V and J ends were trimmed by 1 base and 0 bases, with 7 bases remaining between them. Germline V gene sequence: CDR1 SQVTM, CDR2 ANQGSEA. This CDR3 spans 13 amino acids. CDR3: CSVEGTDSYEQYF. The CDR3, as DNA: TGCAGCGTTGAAGGTACAGACTCCTACGAGCAGTACTTC.

For this clonotype: A much more abundant neighbour one base away suggests this may be a read error. The genes are TRBV15 and TRBJ1-1; D remains ambiguous. Germline CDR1 reads LNHNV; CDR2 reads YYDKDF (reference sequence). The germline V and J ends were trimmed by 0 bases and 1 base, with 6 bases remaining between them. The CDR3 consists of 14 residues. The CDR3 loop is CATSRDQRNTEAFF. In DNA, the CDR3 is TGTGCCACCAGCAGAGATCAAAGGAACACTGAAGCTTTCTTT.

A note on this clonotype: A clone one base away is much larger, so this may be a read error. This chain links TRBV19 with TRBJ1-4, with D tentatively TRBD1 (5 bases). The CDR3 length is 15 residues. Germline lookup yields CDR1 LNHDA and CDR2 SQIVND (reference sequence). DNA for the CDR3: TGTGCCAGTAAGGGGCTACATGCAACTAATGGAAAACTGTTTTTT. It is translated as CASKGLHATNGKLFF.

The chain carries TRBV19 and TRBJ2-3; TRBD2 matches 9 bases. After removal of 5 bases from V and 2 bases from J, the junction contained 8 bases not matched to a gene. The CDR3 spans 16 residues. The germline V gene encodes CDR1 LNHDA and CDR2 SQIVND (reference sequence). Here the CDR3 reads CASSPQPSGVTDTQYF. The CDR3, as DNA: TGTGCCAGTAGTCCTCAGCCTAGCGGGGTCACAGATACGCAGTATTTT.

The chain has TRBV25-1 and TRBJ1-1; D gene ambiguous. Trimming cost V 1 base and J 0 bases, with 3 bases left between them. The CDR3 has 13 amino acids. CDR1 MGHDK and CDR2 SYGVNS come from the germline V gene. The CDR3 is CASSEWMNTEAFF. As DNA, the CDR3 is TGTGCCAGCAGTGAATGGATGAACACTGAAGCTTTCTTT.

This clonotype was recorded at least ten times. The genes are TRBV30 and TRBJ2-3; the match to TRBD2 covers 11 bases. The CDR3 is 15 amino acids. CDR1 is GTSNPN, CDR2 SVGIG, per germline (reference sequence). Trimming removed 1 base from V and 3 bases from J; junction bases left unmatched: 3. CDR3 nucleotide sequence: TGTGCCTGGAGTGGGCTAGCGGGAGGTACAGATACGCAGTATTTT. Translated: CAWSGLAGGTDTQYF.

The J gene is TRBJ2-5, the V gene TRBV20-1, with D perhaps TRBD2 (6 bases). CDR1 DFQATT and CDR2 SNEGSKA come from the germline V gene (reference sequence). Trimming took off 6 bases at V and 10 bases at J, with 21 bases between the two ends. This CDR3 comprises 13 residues. CDR3 amino acids: CSAWSGGVLSQYF. Written as DNA, the CDR3 is TGCAGTGCATGGTCCGGGGGAGTTTTGAGCCAGTACTTC.

This chain links TRBV7-3 with TRBJ2-7; D is possibly TRBD1 or TRBD2 (5 bases each). The CDR3 has 15 amino acids. The V gene lost 3 bases and the J gene lost 6 bases, with 18 bases spanning the gap. CDR1 and CDR2 from the germline V gene are SGHTA and FQGTGA. The DNA of the CDR3 is TGTGCCAGCAGCTTCTCATCGGGACCCAACACCGAGCAGTACTTC. This encodes CASSFSSGPNTEQYF.

The chain recombines TRBV20-1 with TRBJ2-5, with D perhaps TRBD2 (5 bases). The CDR3 has 14 residues. The germline V and J ends were trimmed by 5 bases and 5 bases, with 18 bases remaining between them. Germline CDR1 is DFQATT and CDR2 is SNEGSKA (reference sequence). The CDR3: CSASPSSYNETQYF. CDR3 sequence (DNA): TGCAGTGCTTCCCCTAGCTCCTACAATGAGACCCAGTACTTC.

The V gene is TRBV2, the J gene TRBJ1-5, with TRBD1 as a possible D gene (5 bases). Per germline, CDR1 SNHLY and CDR2 FYNNEI. The CDR3 has 15 residues. Deletions cut 1 base from V and 3 bases from J, with 10 bases between. Written as DNA, the CDR3 is TGTGCCAGCAGTGAAGGACAGCCTCCCAATCAGCCCCAGCATTTT. Amino acid sequence: CASSEGQPPNQPQHF.

This clonotype was counted at least ten times. CDR3 in amino acids: CASSNRQGILAKNIQYF. For the CDR3, the DNA is TGTGCCAGCAGCAACCGACAGGGGATCCTAGCCAAAAACATTCAGTACTTC. The chain carries TRBV5-5 and TRBJ2-4; 8 positions agree with TRBD1. V shed 4 bases and J 0 bases; nucleotides not matched to a gene: 9. This CDR3 region has 17 residues. The germline gives CDR1 SGHKS, CDR2 YYEKEE (reference sequence).

In this sample, this clonotype turned up a few times. J is TRBJ2-1 and V is TRBV5-1; D is undetermined. V dropped 5 bases and J dropped 9 bases, with 15 bases sitting between them. The CDR3 is 13 residues long. In germline, CDR1 is SGHRS, CDR2 YFSETQ. The CDR3 here is CASSDGGRTEQFF. DNA for the CDR3: TGCGCCAGCAGTGATGGCGGCCGGACTGAGCAGTTCTTC.

In its sample, this clonotype is medium-sized. Written as DNA, the CDR3 is TGTGCCAGCAGCCTCGACAGTGCAACTAATGAAAAACTGTTTTTT. It encodes CASSLDSATNEKLFF. The chain links TRBV7-9 to TRBJ1-4, with D possibly TRBD1 on 5 matching bases. V was clipped by 5 bases and J by 0 bases, with 10 bases between them. The CDR3 spans 15 residues. The V gene's germline CDR1 is SEHNR and CDR2 FQNEAQ (reference sequence).